This entry lists 24 T cell receptor beta chains sequenced from one sample in a study of memory CD4+ T cells and cytomegalovirus serostatus. The sort gate was single viable CD3+CD4+CD8-CD45RO+ cells for memory CD4+ T cells. Sequencing was performed with immunoSEQ multiplex PCR; in TCRdb, only in-frame clones are kept and a portion is missing. Found here are some 58,000 clones, roughly three quarters of them singletons; the top ten hold roughly 0.94%. The specimen sequenced was memory CD4+ T cells from blood. Source of these receptors: an adult in good health and CMV-seronegative.

This chain uses TRBV5-4 with TRBJ2-1; 10 bases agree with TRBD1. In germline, CDR1 is SGHNT, CDR2 YYREEE (reference sequence). J gave up 9 bases and V 4 bases, and 13 bases lay outside the gene matches. This CDR3 region has 16 residues. CDR3 in amino acids: CASSLRRQGALSEQFF. In nucleotides, the CDR3 is TGTGCCAGCAGCCTTCGACGACAGGGGGCTCTGAGTGAGCAGTTCTTC.

The chain recombines TRBV30 with TRBJ1-5, with a weak D call TRBD1 (6 bases). CDR1 GTSNPN and CDR2 SVGIG come from the germline V gene (reference sequence). This CDR3 spans 13 amino acids. V was cut by 0 bases and J by 6 bases, with 9 bases left in between. The CDR3: CAWSVQGSQPQHF. In nucleotides, the CDR3 is TGTGCCTGGAGTGTCCAGGGGAGTCAGCCCCAGCATTTT. The whole variable domain, remainder taken from reference TRBV30 and TRBJ1-5, is SQTIHQWPATLVQPVGSPLSLECTVEGTSNPNLYWYRQAAGRGLQLLFYSVGIGQISSEVPQNLSASRPQDRQFILSSKKLLLSDSGFYLCAWSVQGSQPQHFGDGTRLSIL.

The V gene is TRBV28, the J gene TRBJ1-4, with D tentatively TRBD1 (6 bases). Germline V gene lookup returns CDR1 MDHEN and CDR2 SYDVKM. CDR3 length: 15 residues. Trimming took off 4 bases at V and 4 bases at J, with 13 bases between the two ends. CDR3 amino acids: CASSSSDSHNEKLFF. The CDR3 DNA reads TGTGCCAGCAGTTCCTCGGACAGCCATAATGAAAAACTGTTTTTT.

V usage is TRBV6-5 and J usage is TRBJ2-3; 12 bases are shared with TRBD2. From germline, CDR1 is MNHEY and CDR2 SVGAGI. This CDR3 region has 15 residues. Germline trimming cut 6 bases from V and 3 bases from J; bases unmatched to any gene: 4. The CDR3 DNA is TGTGCCAGCAGCCCAACTAGCGGGGGGACAGATACGCAGTATTTT. Translated: CASSPTSGGTDTQYF.

The rearrangement joins TRBV6-5 to TRBJ1-4; TRBD1 might be the D (5 bases). The CDR3 has 13 amino acids. CDR1 and CDR2 (germline): MNHEY, SVGAGI. The germline V and J ends were trimmed by 7 bases and 6 bases, with 12 bases remaining between them. The CDR3 region has the DNA TGTGCCAGCAAATCAGGAGGGGATGAAAAACTGTTTTTT. Its translation is CASKSGGDEKLFF.

This chain uses TRBV2 with TRBJ2-4; 14 bases fit TRBD2. The V and J ends lost 6 bases and 0 bases, in that order; junction bases with no gene match: 7. Per germline, CDR1 SNHLY and CDR2 FYNNEI. This CDR3 region has 18 residues. The CDR3 coding sequence is TGTGCCAGCAGCCAGGGACTAGCGGGGGTGCTAGCCAAAAACATTCAGTACTTC. Translated, it gives CASSQGLAGVLAKNIQYF.

The chain recombines TRBV7-3 with TRBJ1-5, with 10 bases fitting TRBD1. V trimming: 1 base; J trimming: 2 bases; junction bases outside the gene matches: 11. Looked up from germline, CDR1 is SGHTA and CDR2 is FQGTGA. The CDR3 length is 19 residues. The CDR3 protein is CASSLISDRGRRGNQPQHF. The CDR3 coding sequence is TGTGCCAGCAGCTTAATCTCCGACAGGGGGCGCCGGGGCAATCAGCCCCAGCATTTT.

This clone was observed at least ten times. The J gene is TRBJ1-1, the V gene TRBV6-1, with D perhaps TRBD1 (5 bases). The germline V gene encodes CDR1 MNHNS and CDR2 SASEGT. The CDR3 extends over 14 amino acids. V lost 4 bases and J 4 bases, leaving 13 bases between the germline ends. The DNA of the CDR3 is TGTGCCAGCAGTGGGTTTGGGGGGTCCACTGAAGCTTTCTTT. Its translation is CASSGFGGSTEAFF.

The V gene is TRBV15, the J gene TRBJ1-4; 10 bases are a match to TRBD1. Germline V lookup: CDR1 LNHNV, CDR2 YYDKDF (reference sequence). The CDR3 is 14 amino acids. The ends lost 8 bases at V and 3 bases at J; junction bases unmatched: 3. The CDR3 DNA is TGTGCCACCCGACAGGGGGCATCTAATGAAAAACTGTTTTTT. Residues: CATRQGASNEKLFF.

The gene calls are TRBV5-4 and TRBJ2-7; 15 bases align to TRBD2. Germline V CDR1 and CDR2: SGHNT, YYREEE (reference sequence). V gave up 4 bases and J gave up 1 base; unmatched junction bases: 3. The CDR3 has 16 amino acids. The CDR3 sequence: CASSAGLAGGSYEQYF. CDR3 DNA: TGTGCCAGCAGCGCAGGACTAGCGGGGGGGTCCTACGAGCAGTACTTC.

This chain joins TRBV14 and TRBJ2-3, with 8 bases fitting TRBD2. CDR1 is SGHDN, CDR2 FVKESK, per germline. The CDR3 sequence is 15 residues long. Unmatched junction bases numbered 5, after V lost 4 bases and J lost 2 bases. CDR3 sequence: CASSLQLAATDTQYF. The CDR3, as DNA: TGTGCCAGCAGCCTCCAACTAGCGGCCACAGATACGCAGTATTTT.

This clone was detected only a few times. The chain is built from TRBV7-9 and TRBJ2-1; the match to TRBD2 covers 13 bases. Looked up from germline, CDR1 is SEHNR and CDR2 is FQNEAQ (reference sequence). CDR3 length: 15 amino acids. J was trimmed by 6 bases and V by 6 bases; bases with no gene match: 5. The CDR3 loop is CASSTGTSGTNEQFF. The CDR3 nucleotides read TGTGCCAGCAGTACCGGGACTAGCGGGACCAATGAGCAGTTCTTC. The entire variable domain, with the rest obtained from reference TRBV7-9 and TRBJ2-1, is as follows: DTGVSQNPRHKITKRGQNVTFRCDPISEHNRLYWYRQTLGQGPEFLTYFQNEAQLEKSRLLSDRFSAERPKGSFSTLEIQRTEQGDSAMYLCASSTGTSGTNEQFFGPGTRLTVL.

This clone has just one count. The chain employs TRBV7-2 and TRBJ2-7; weak D call: TRBD2 (6 bases). Per germline, CDR1 SGHTA and CDR2 FQGNSA. This CDR3 has 15 residues. Trimming removed 5 bases at V and 3 bases at J, with 17 bases between. The CDR3 region is CASSVSGSRGYEQYF. Here the CDR3 DNA reads TGTGCCAGCAGCGTCTCCGGGAGTCGGGGCTACGAGCAGTACTTC.

This clone was observed a few times. This chain's CDR3 is CASSPQGGARTGSNTEAFF. For the CDR3, the DNA is TGCGCCAGCAGCCCCCAGGGTGGTGCCCGGACAGGCAGCAACACTGAAGCTTTCTTT. This sequence joins TRBV5-1 and TRBJ1-1; TRBD1 agrees at 7 bases. Germline-derived CDR1 and CDR2 are SGHRS and YFSETQ. The CDR3 contains 19 residues. J gave up 2 bases and V 4 bases, and 20 bases lay outside the gene matches.

The chain uses TRBV5-1 and TRBJ2-3; D might be TRBD2 (5 bases). V was pared by 5 bases and J by 4 bases, with 11 bases between. The germline V gene has CDR1 SGHRS and CDR2 YFSETQ. The CDR3 is 13 amino acids. The CDR3 reads CASRPGGADTQYF. In DNA, the CDR3 is TGCGCCAGCAGACCCGGAGGTGCAGATACGCAGTATTTT.

This chain links TRBV6-6 with TRBJ1-1; tentative D call: TRBD1 (6 bases). The CDR3 totals 15 residues. Trimming took off 6 bases at V and 0 bases at J, with 14 bases between the two ends. Germline loops: CDR1 MNHNY, CDR2 SVGAGI (reference sequence). The CDR3: CASRATGTMNTEAFF. The CDR3 nucleotides are TGTGCCAGCAGGGCCACCGGGACAATGAACACTGAAGCTTTCTTT.

The V call is TRBV2, the J call TRBJ2-1; 8 bases are shared with TRBD1. The CDR3 runs 14 residues. Germline V gene data show CDR1 as SNHLY and CDR2 as FYNNEI. With 11 bases clipped from V and 3 bases from J, the junction kept 9 bases outside the gene matches. CDR3 in DNA: TGTGCCCAACACCCCGGACAGGGCTACAATGAGCAGTTCTTC. This sequence encodes CAQHPGQGYNEQFF.

The chain links TRBV28 to TRBJ2-3; no clear D gene. Germline lookup yields CDR1 MDHEN and CDR2 SYDVKM. With 4 bases removed from V and 4 bases from J, the gap between germline ends came to 15 bases. The CDR3 loop spans 15 amino acids. The CDR3 loop reads CASSYGTSRADTQYF. CDR3 DNA: TGTGCCAGCAGTTACGGAACCTCAAGGGCAGATACGCAGTATTTT.

This chain links TRBV7-9 with TRBJ2-7; D might be TRBD2 (6 bases). The germline V gene encodes CDR1 SEHNR and CDR2 FQNEAQ (reference sequence). Trimming took 5 bases from V and 0 from J, leaving 8 bases between them. This CDR3 has 13 residues. CDR3 DNA sequence: TGTGCCAGCAGCGTACTAGCCTCCTACGAGCAGTACTTC. This encodes CASSVLASYEQYF.

This clone has a handful of counts. V is TRBV27 and J is TRBJ1-1, with D unclear. CDR3 size: 14 residues. Trimming took 5 bases from V and 1 from J, leaving 11 bases between them. Per the germline V gene, CDR1 is MNHEY and CDR2 is SMNVEV (reference sequence). The CDR3 loop reads CASSGRHANTEAFF. In DNA, the CDR3 is TGTGCCAGCAGTGGCCGACACGCGAACACTGAAGCTTTCTTT.

This clone has at least ten counts. The chain uses TRBV5-4 and TRBJ1-1; weak D call: TRBD1 (6 bases). From germline, CDR1 is SGHNT and CDR2 YYREEE (reference sequence). Trimming left V 0 bases short and J 0 bases short, with 15 bases between. CDR3 length: 17 amino acids. The CDR3 reads CASSLAGGAGMNTEAFF. The CDR3 DNA follows: TGTGCCAGCAGCTTGGCGGGGGGGGCTGGCATGAACACTGAAGCTTTCTTT.

The chain uses TRBV5-1 and TRBJ1-6; no clear D. The CDR3 is 13 residues long. Trimming took off 4 bases at V and 5 bases at J, with 7 bases between the two ends. CDR1 and CDR2 from the germline V gene are SGHRS and YFSETQ. This CDR3 reads CASSTQDNSPLHF. As DNA, the CDR3 is TGCGCCAGCAGCACCCAAGATAATTCACCCCTCCACTTT.

The table lists this clone with a count of one. This chain links TRBV10-3 with TRBJ1-1; the D is unclear. The germline V gene has CDR1 ENHRY and CDR2 SYGVKD. V was cut by 9 bases and J by 1 base, with 12 bases left in between. The CDR3 sequence is 13 residues long. The CDR3 nucleotides are TGTGCCATAAGAAAGGAAGAGAACACTGAAGCTTTCTTT. It yields the protein CAIRKEENTEAFF.

This clone appeared a single time. The chain has TRBV9 and TRBJ2-1, with 13 bases fitting TRBD2. Germline CDR1 SGDLS, CDR2 YYNGEE. The CDR3 has 16 amino acids. V shed 4 bases and J 7 bases; nucleotides not matched to a gene: 8. The CDR3 DNA follows: TGTGCCAGCAGCCCAAGGACTAGCGGGAGCGGTAATGAGCAGTTCTTC. Its protein is CASSPRTSGSGNEQFF.